Listed below are T cell receptor beta chains from one sample, sequenced in a study of T cell responses to AZD1222 COVID-19 vaccine. The repertoire was sequenced with immunoSEQ multiplex PCR; TCRdb's copy has only in-frame clones and lacks some. This sample has about 120,000 clones; 70% to 90% occur once, and the top ten carry around 3.9%. The sequenced sample was peripheral blood, obtained on day 0 of MenACWY control vaccination. These receptors were collected from an adult in good health. The CDR3 runs from the conserved cysteine through the conserved F or W. A D gene is named only where the DNA matches it firmly. Not all rows give a size; the values are once, few, many and, for expanded clones, a class.

cdr3_length | j_call | d_call | v_call | clone_size | cdr3_nt | cdr3_aa
20 | TRBJ2-5 | TRBD2 | TRBV14 | . | TGTGCCAGCAGCCAAGAATTGGTTTTGAATAGCGGGGTGTACCAAGAGACCCAGTACTTC | CASSQELVLNSGVYQETQYF
16 | TRBJ1-2 | TRBD1 | TRBV7-9 | many | TGTGCCAGCAGCTTAAACAGGGGGGAGTCAAGGTATGGCTACACCTTC | CASSLNRGESRYGYTF
14 | TRBJ2-5 | TRBD1 | TRBV7-2 | . | TGTGCCAGCAGCCCGGGGACAGGGCAAGAGACCCAGTACTTC | CASSPGTGQETQYF
14 | TRBJ1-1 | . | TRBV18 | . | TGTGCCAGCTCACGAGACGAGGGTGGCACTGAAGCTTTCTTT | CASSRDEGGTEAFF
14 | TRBJ2-5 | . | TRBV9 | few | TGTGCCAGCAGCGCGAATGGAGGGACAGAGACCCAGTACTTC | CASSANGGTETQYF
13 | TRBJ1-1 | . | TRBV5-1 | . | TGCGCCAGCACCTGGGGTTGGGACACTGAAGCTTTCTTT | CASTWGWDTEAFF
14 | TRBJ2-1 | TRBD2 | TRBV24-1 | . | TGTGCCACCAACGCGGGGGGTTCCTACAATGAGCAGTTCTTC | CATNAGGSYNEQFF
14 | TRBJ1-4 | . | TRBV9 | . | TGTGCCAGCAGCGTAATGGAGACCAATGAAAAACTGTTTTTT | CASSVMETNEKLFF
12 | TRBJ1-2 | . | TRBV28 | . | TGTGCCAGCAGTTTTCAGGCGGCCGGCTACACCTTC | CASSFQAAGYTF
13 | TRBJ1-6 | . | TRBV28 | . | TGTGCCAGCAGTACAGGGAATAATTCACCCCTCCACTTT | CASSTGNNSPLHF
16 | TRBJ2-5 | TRBD2 | TRBV3-1/TRBV3-2 | . | TGTGCCAGCAGCCACGGGACTAGCGGGGGGGGAGAGACCCAGTACTTC | CASSHGTSGGGETQYF
15 | TRBJ2-2 | . | TRBV18 | . | TGTGCCAGCTCACCAAGGCGTCAGGGTACCGGGGAGCTGTTTTTT | CASSPRRQGTGELFF
17 | TRBJ2-7 | TRBD1 | TRBV4-2 | once | TGTGCCAGCAGCCACCGTCCGGGACAGGGTGAACCCGGCGAGCAGTACTTC | CASSHRPGQGEPGEQYF
14 | TRBJ1-1 | TRBD1 | TRBV7-9 | . | TGTGCCAGCAGCTTCGACAGGGGGAACACTGAAGCTTTCTTT | CASSFDRGNTEAFF
17 | TRBJ1-3 | . | TRBV11-2 | . | TGTGCCAGCAGCTCGGAGACCGCTCAGGGGTCTGGAAACACCATATATTTT | CASSSETAQGSGNTIYF
14 | TRBJ1-1 | . | TRBV18 | . | TGTGCCAGCTCACCTGGGACAACGAACACTGAAGCTTTCTTT | CASSPGTTNTEAFF
15 | TRBJ1-2 | . | TRBV18 | . | TGTGCCAGCTCACCAGTTAGGCAGGGAAACTATGGCTACACCTTC | CASSPVRQGNYGYTF
15 | TRBJ2-3 | . | TRBV18 | . | TGTGCCAGCTCACCAGGATTCCAGAGCACAGATACGCAGTATTTT | CASSPGFQSTDTQYF
17 | TRBJ2-5 | . | TRBV9 | once | TGTGCCAGCAGCGTAGACGCCGGCGGGTTCAGCCAAGAGACCCAGTACTTC | CASSVDAGGFSQETQYF
13 | TRBJ2-5 | . | TRBV7-3 | . | TGTGCCAGCAGCTCCCCCCCGCAAGAGACCCAGTACTTC | CASSSPPQETQYF
15 | TRBJ2-2 | TRBD1 | TRBV7-8 | . | TGTGCCAGCAGCCGACAGGGACCGAACACCGGGGAGCTGTTTTTT | CASSRQGPNTGELFF
14 | TRBJ1-1 | . | TRBV19 | . | TGTGCCAGTAGTACTCAGAGCTCGTTCACTGAAGCTTTCTTT | CASSTQSSFTEAFF
15 | TRBJ1-4 | . | TRBV28 | once | TGTGCCAGCAGTTCCCCCGCGGGGGCAGGAGAAAAACTGTTTTTT | CASSSPAGAGEKLFF
13 | TRBJ2-7 | . | TRBV29-1 | few | TGCAGCGCTCAGGTACCCCCGGGGTGGGAGCAGTACTTC | CSAQVPPGWEQYF
15 | TRBJ2-3 | TRBD1 | TRBV5-1 | . | TGCGCCAGCAGCGCTCGGCAGGGGGCTGGAGATACGCAGTATTTT | CASSARQGAGDTQYF
14 | TRBJ2-5 | TRBD1 | TRBV9 | . | TGTGCCAGCAGCCCCGGGACAGAAGGAGAGACCCAGTACTTC | CASSPGTEGETQYF
14 | TRBJ1-2 | . | TRBV27 | . | TGTGCCAGCAGTTTATCCGGCAGGGTGAAAGGCTACACCTTC | CASSLSGRVKGYTF
16 | TRBJ1-1 | . | TRBV18 | . | TGTGCCAGCTCACCACCCGGGGGTCCCATGAACACTGAAGCTTTCTTT | CASSPPGGPMNTEAFF
15 | TRBJ1-1 | . | TRBV5-1 | few | TGCGCCAGCAGCTTGGCCATGGCCTCGAACACTGAAGCTTTCTTT | CASSLAMASNTEAFF
15 | TRBJ1-1 | . | TRBV6-6 | . | TGTGCCAGCAGTTACTCGACCTTAGGGAACACTGAAGCTTTCTTT | CASSYSTLGNTEAFF
13 | TRBJ2-5 | . | TRBV5-1 | . | TGCGCCAGCAGCCGGGACAACCAAGAGACCCAGTACTTC | CASSRDNQETQYF
13 | TRBJ2-3 | . | TRBV29-1 | . | TGCAGCGTTGAGAGAGGGAACTCAGATACGCAGTATTTT | CSVERGNSDTQYF
17 | TRBJ2-7 | . | TRBV5-1 | . | TGCGCCAGCAGCTTGGTATTGTCACAGGGCGGGGCCTACGAGCAGTACTTC | CASSLVLSQGGAYEQYF
15 | TRBJ1-1 | . | TRBV7-2 | . | TGTGCCAGCAGCTTAGCGGGAGGTGGGAACACTGAAGCTTTCTTT | CASSLAGGGNTEAFF
15 | TRBJ1-3 | . | TRBV7-9 | . | TGTGCCAGCAGCCCAGGACTGATCTCTGGAAACACCATATATTTT | CASSPGLISGNTIYF
15 | TRBJ1-3 | . | TRBV6-1 | . | TGTGCCAGCAGTGACGCGACCCTCTCTGGAAACACCATATATTTT | CASSDATLSGNTIYF
16 | TRBJ1-4 | . | TRBV3-1/TRBV3-2 | . | TGTGCCAGCAGCCAAGATTTAGGGGGGGGTAGGGAAAAACTGTTTTTT | CASSQDLGGGREKLFF
14 | TRBJ2-3 | . | TRBV11-2 | . | TGTGCCAGCAGCTTCCGGGACATTTTTGATACGCAGTATTTT | CASSFRDIFDTQYF
16 | TRBJ1-4 | . | TRBV15 | . | TGTGCCACCAGCAGAGATCTCGGGACGGTTAATGAAAAACTGTTTTTT | CATSRDLGTVNEKLFF
15 | TRBJ2-7 | . | TRBV6-2/TRBV6-3 | . | TGTGCCAGCAGTTTTTATGGCGGGGAGGACTACGAGCAGTACTTC | CASSFYGGEDYEQYF
16 | TRBJ1-1 | . | TRBV5-1 | . | TGCGCCAGCAAAACGATTCAGACAGGTGCACCCTCTGAAGCTTTCTTT | CASKTIQTGAPSEAFF
19 | TRBJ2-5 | TRBD1 | TRBV7-9 | . | TGTGCCAGCGACACCGGGCCTGGGGCAGGGGGCATTGTTTGGGAGACCCAGTACTTC | CASDTGPGAGGIVWETQYF
15 | TRBJ2-7 | . | TRBV4-2 | once | TGTGCCAGCAGCCAACCCCTTGACGGACGCTACGAGCAGTACTTC | CASSQPLDGRYEQYF
13 | TRBJ1-2 | . | TRBV30 | few | TGTGCCTGGAGTGTAGAGGCCAACTATGGCTACACCTTC | CAWSVEANYGYTF
16 | TRBJ2-1 | TRBD2 | TRBV4-1 | . | TGCGCCAGCAGCCAAGACCGGACTAGGTCTTACAATGAGCAGTTCTTC | CASSQDRTRSYNEQFF
16 | TRBJ1-6 | TRBD1 | TRBV27 | . | TGTGCCAGCAGTTTATCGGGACAGGCCAATAATTCACCCCTCCACTTT | CASSLSGQANNSPLHF
13 | TRBJ1-5 | . | TRBV3-1/TRBV3-2 | . | TGTGCCAGCAGCTTCGGGTCCGATCAGCCCCAGCATTTT | CASSFGSDQPQHF
16 | TRBJ2-3 | . | TRBV7-6 | . | TGTGCCAGCAGCCTATCGGGGCAGGGGATCACAGATACGCAGTATTTT | CASSLSGQGITDTQYF
16 | TRBJ2-6 | . | TRBV6-2/TRBV6-3 | . | TGTGCCAGCAGTTACTCCCGGGACCAGCAGGCCAACGTCCTGACTTTC | CASSYSRDQQANVLTF
15 | TRBJ2-5 | TRBD1 | TRBV7-9 | . | TGTGCCAGCAGCCAGAGTACGACAGGGGGAGAGACCCAGTACTTC | CASSQSTTGGETQYF
16 | TRBJ2-1 | . | TRBV4-3 | . | TGCGCCAGCAGCCAAAGGTGGCGGCCTCCCTACAATGAGCAGTTCTTC | CASSQRWRPPYNEQFF
16 | TRBJ2-3 | TRBD1 | TRBV11-2 | . | TGTGCCAGCAGCCGAAATGGACAGGGGCGCACAGATACGCAGTATTTT | CASSRNGQGRTDTQYF
12 | TRBJ1-2 | . | TRBV2 | . | TGTGCCAGCAAGGGGATTTCCTATGGCTACACCTTC | CASKGISYGYTF